The clone carrying this T cell receptor (beta chain) has a handful of counts. Its matching antigen is unknown. Other DNA sequences in this specimen translate into the identical CDR3. Primers for the PCR totalled 60 Vbeta and 13 Jbeta. Using immunoSEQ multiplex PCR, the repertoire was profiled, and TCRdb retains in-frame clones only, with some absent. The sample contains about 180,000 clones, roughly 81% of which appear only once. This sample was taken from a study of cytomegalovirus exposure and HLA in healthy donors. The length of the CDR3 is 14 residues. Germline values: CDR1 SQVTM, CDR2 ANQGSEA. V lost 3 bases, J lost 1 base, and 5 bases stayed unmatched. Study-wide points: Accurate prediction of most subjects' HLA-A and HLA-B alleles from TCR beta sequences was reported. It was confirmed in vitro that three of the CMV-associated chains were specific for CMV antigens. Per a later analysis, HLA-associated TCR beta chains showed more clonal expansion than other, equally common TCR beta chains.

Source material: PBMCs. J is TRBJ1-2 and V is TRBV29-1; 7 bases are shared with TRBD1. The sequence was obtained from a woman between 18 and 30 years old in good health and CMV-seropositive. CDR3 residues: CSVEGRGINYGYTF. Written as DNA, the CDR3 is TGCAGCGTTGAGGGCAGGGGGATTAACTATGGCTACACCTTC.